The 28 T cell receptor beta chains listed next were all sequenced from one sample in a study of cytomegalovirus exposure and HLA in healthy donors. The repertoire was sequenced with immunoSEQ multiplex PCR; TCRdb's copy has only in-frame clones and lacks some. The sample has about 160,000 clones, around nine tenths seen once. Sequenced sample: PBMCs. Source of these receptors: a woman between 18 and 29 years old in good health and CMV-seropositive.

The chain is built from TRBV27 and TRBJ2-5; 9 positions agree with TRBD1. In germline, CDR1 is MNHEY, CDR2 SMNVEV (reference sequence). Losses at the gene ends were 7 bases for V and 5 bases for J; bases not matched to a gene: 2. CDR3 length: 12 residues. CDR3 residues: CASKGTGETQYF. Written as DNA, the CDR3 is TGTGCCAGCAAAGGGACAGGGGAGACCCAGTACTTC.

The rearrangement uses TRBV4-2 and TRBJ1-1; 9 bases are a match to TRBD1. Trimming at V came to 2 bases and at J to 3 bases, leaving 1 base not matched to a gene. The CDR3 is made up of 14 amino acids. In germline, CDR1 is LGHNA, CDR2 YNFKEQ. The CDR3, as DNA: TGTGCCAGCAGCCAACGGGACAGGGACACTGAAGCTTTCTTT. Amino acid sequence: CASSQRDRDTEAFF.

The gene calls are TRBV9 and TRBJ1-1; maybe TRBD1 (6 bases). The CDR3 consists of 16 residues. The germline CDR1 and CDR2 sequences are SGDLS and YYNGEE. V was pared by 1 base and J by 3 bases, with 16 bases between. The CDR3 sequence is CASSVQGRGGHTEAFF. CDR3 nucleotides: TGTGCCAGCAGCGTACAGGGGAGGGGAGGGCACACTGAAGCTTTCTTT.

The sample holds a few counts of this clone. The chain joins TRBV6-6 to TRBJ1-2, with D tentatively TRBD1 (6 bases). Germline V gene sequence: CDR1 MNHNY, CDR2 SVGAGI (reference sequence). V lost 0 bases and J 4 bases, leaving 12 bases between the germline ends. The CDR3 sequence is 15 residues long. CDR3 loop: CASSYSDRTSYGYTF. Written as DNA, the CDR3 is TGTGCCAGCAGTTACTCTGACAGGACTTCCTATGGCTACACCTTC.

The J gene is TRBJ2-7, the V gene TRBV4-1, with 7 bases that match TRBD1. Germline CDR1 is MGHRA and CDR2 is YSYEKL. The CDR3 is 16 residues long. V was clipped by 0 bases and J by 1 base; unmatched bases: 6. The CDR3 loop is CASSQERQGRSYEQYF. The CDR3, as DNA: TGCGCCAGCAGCCAAGAAAGACAGGGTAGGTCCTACGAGCAGTACTTC.

The chain couples TRBV5-1 to TRBJ2-1, with 11 bases lining up with TRBD2. CDR1 is SGHRS and CDR2 is YFSETQ in the germline V gene. V gave up 4 bases and J gave up 9 bases; unmatched junction bases: 6. This CDR3 has 14 residues. CDR3 nucleotide sequence: TGCGCCAGCAGCCAGACTAGCGGGGTTACTGAGCAGTTCTTC. Translating it yields CASSQTSGVTEQFF.

In this sample, this clone turned up a few times. J is TRBJ1-5 and V is TRBV2; D may be TRBD1 (5 bases). CDR1 SNHLY and CDR2 FYNNEI come from the germline V gene. The CDR3 contains 13 residues. Trimming left V 7 bases short and J 5 bases short, with 12 bases between. CDR3 bases: TGTGCCAGCACGGGGGGATCCTATCAGCCCCAGCATTTT. It specifies CASTGGSYQPQHF.

This rearrangement joins TRBV30 to TRBJ1-2, with D perhaps matching TRBD1 (5 bases). The length of the CDR3 is 16 residues. The germline CDR1 and CDR2 sequences are GTSNPN and SVGIG (reference sequence). V was pared by 0 bases and J by 0 bases, with 14 bases between. CDR3 bases: TGTGCCTGGAGTGTAGCAGGGAGGGATACTAACTATGGCTACACCTTC. It specifies CAWSVAGRDTNYGYTF.

The chain uses TRBV11-2 and TRBJ2-7; D unclear. The germline gives CDR1 SGHAT, CDR2 FQNNGV. Trimming pared 6 bases from V and 2 bases from J, leaving 14 bases between. This CDR3 comprises 14 residues. The DNA for the CDR3 is TGTGCCAGCAGGCGAAACAGAGCTACCTACGAGCAGTACTTC. Amino acid sequence: CASRRNRATYEQYF.

V usage is TRBV19 and J usage is TRBJ1-1; a possible D gene is TRBD1 (6 bases). V lost 3 bases to trimming and J lost 7 bases, with 12 bases between them. Germline loops: CDR1 LNHDA, CDR2 SQIVND (reference sequence). The CDR3 contains 13 residues. This chain's CDR3 is CASSIQRGGEAFF. In nucleotides, the CDR3 is TGTGCCAGTAGTATCCAAAGGGGGGGTGAAGCTTTCTTT. The whole variable domain, remainder taken from reference TRBV19 and TRBJ1-1, is DGGITQSPKYLFRKEGQNVTLSCEQNLNHDAMYWYRQDPGQGLRLIYYSQIVNDFQKGDIAEGYSVSREKKESFPLTVTSAQKNPTAFYLCASSIQRGGEAFFGQGTRLTVV.

The chain joins TRBV4-1 to TRBJ2-2; 9 bases agree with TRBD1. Germline V lookup: CDR1 MGHRA, CDR2 YSYEKL. The CDR3 runs to 16 residues. V lost 1 base, J lost 4 bases, and 4 bases stayed unmatched. DNA for the CDR3: TGCGCCAGCAGCCAAGGGACAGGGGCGGCCACCGGGGAGCTGTTTTTT. It translates to CASSQGTGAATGELFF.

This clone was found once. The V gene is TRBV30, the J gene TRBJ1-2; 9 bases are a match to TRBD1. Trimming removed 5 bases from V and 5 bases from J; junction bases left unmatched: 9. This CDR3 comprises 14 residues. Germline CDR1 and CDR2: GTSNPN and SVGIG (reference sequence). The CDR3 DNA is TGTGCCTGGGGGACAGGGATTTTTTTGTATGGCTACACCTTC. Protein sequence: CAWGTGIFLYGYTF.

This clone has only one observation. This chain uses TRBV7-6 with TRBJ2-1; 10 nucleotides line up with TRBD2. Germline trimming cut 1 base from V and 5 bases from J; bases unmatched to any gene: 2. The germline gives CDR1 SGHVS, CDR2 FNYEAQ. The CDR3 is 15 residues long. The CDR3 is CASSLEGTSDNEQFF. CDR3 nucleotide sequence: TGTGCCAGCAGCTTAGAGGGGACTAGCGACAATGAGCAGTTCTTC. Combining the CDR3 with reference TRBV7-6 and TRBJ2-1 gives the whole variable domain GAGVSQSPRYKVTKRGQDVALRCDPISGHVSLYWYRQALGQGPEFLTYFNYEAQQDKSGLPNDRFSAERPEGSISTLTIQRTEQRDSAMYRCASSLEGTSDNEQFFGPGTRLTVL.

In DNA, the CDR3 is TGTGCCAGCTCACTATACAGGGGGCGTCCCAACGAGCAGTACTTC. It translates to CASSLYRGRPNEQYF. The V and J genes are TRBV18 and TRBJ2-7; TRBD1 matches at 9 bases. J lost 5 bases, V lost 4 bases, and 9 bases had no gene match. The CDR3 has 15 residues. Per germline, CDR1 KGHSH and CDR2 LQKENI.

The DNA of the CDR3 is TGCGCCAGCAGCCTAATTGGCGGGAGGGCCCTCGGGACCGGGGAGCTGTTTTTT. Encoded protein: CASSLIGGRALGTGELFF. The gene calls are TRBV5-1 and TRBJ2-2, with 9 bases that match TRBD2. From germline, CDR1 is SGHRS and CDR2 YFSETQ. The V gene end was trimmed by 4 bases and the J gene end by 5 bases; junction bases not matched to a gene: 15. The CDR3 length is 18 residues.

The chain has TRBV11-2 and TRBJ2-7; 7 positions agree with TRBD2. The CDR3 consists of 14 residues. Trimming removed 2 bases from V and 5 bases from J; junction bases left unmatched: 6. Looked up from germline, CDR1 is SGHAT and CDR2 is FQNNGV. CDR3 bases: TGTGCCAGCAGCTTACCCGGACTAGGGGACGAGCAGTACTTC. It codes for CASSLPGLGDEQYF. Full variable domain (rest looked up from reference TRBV11-2 and TRBJ2-7): EAGVAQSPRYKIIEKRQSVAFWCNPISGHATLYWYQQILGQGPKLLIQFQNNGVVDDSQLPKDRFSAERLKGVDSTLKIQPAKLEDSAVYLCASSLPGLGDEQYFGPGTRLTVT.

The chain carries TRBV29-1 and TRBJ2-2; D possibly corresponds to TRBD2 (6 bases). V was shortened by 1 base and J by 1 base, with 16 bases between the two germline ends. This CDR3 comprises 17 residues. Germline CDR1 is SQVTM and CDR2 is ANQGSEA. The chain's CDR3 is CSVEGAGSTKNTGELFF. The CDR3 DNA reads TGCAGCGTTGAAGGGGCGGGGTCGACCAAGAACACCGGGGAGCTGTTTTTT.

This sequence joins TRBV5-6 and TRBJ1-2; 7 bases fit TRBD1. CDR3 length: 16 amino acids. After removal of 5 bases from V and 2 bases from J, the junction contained 12 bases not matched to a gene. Looked up from germline, CDR1 is SGHDT and CDR2 is YYEEEE. The CDR3, as DNA: TGTGCCAGCAGTTGGGGGAAAGGGGGCAGCAACTATGGCTACACCTTC. This translates into CASSWGKGGSNYGYTF.

V usage is TRBV2 and J usage is TRBJ2-1; tentative D call: TRBD1 (5 bases). CDR3 size: 15 residues. Germline V gene sequence: CDR1 SNHLY, CDR2 FYNNEI. Trimming left V 4 bases short and J 1 base short, with 11 bases between. The CDR3 nucleotides are TGTGCCAGCAGTGTCAGGGTAGGATCCTACAATGAGCAGTTCTTC. Amino acid sequence: CASSVRVGSYNEQFF.

J is TRBJ2-5 and V is TRBV5-6, with TRBD2 matching over 8 bases. CDR1 is SGHDT, CDR2 YYEEEE, per germline. This CDR3 spans 15 amino acids. Unmatched junction bases numbered 4, after V lost 1 base and J lost 2 bases. The CDR3 reads CASSLPSGRQETQYF. DNA of the CDR3: TGTGCCAGCAGCTTGCCGAGCGGGAGACAAGAGACCCAGTACTTC.

This clone appeared once. The chain links TRBV9 to TRBJ2-2, with 7 bases aligning to TRBD1. CDR1 and CDR2 (germline): SGDLS, YYNGEE. V gave up 4 bases and J gave up 6 bases; unmatched junction bases: 18. The CDR3 totals 18 residues. CDR3 region: CASSQTLRQGVRSGELFF. The CDR3 DNA follows: TGTGCCAGCAGCCAAACCTTAAGACAGGGAGTAAGGTCCGGGGAGCTGTTTTTT.

The table lists this clone with a count of one. V and J are TRBV11-2 and TRBJ2-1, with a tentative D call TRBD1 (6 bases). This CDR3 spans 16 amino acids. From germline, CDR1 is SGHAT and CDR2 FQNNGV. V lost 5 bases, J lost 6 bases, and 20 bases lay in between. The CDR3, as DNA: TGTGCCAGCAGCAATACACCGGGACAAGGCCTCAATGAGCAGTTCTTC. Translating gives CASSNTPGQGLNEQFF.

This clone was seen once. CDR3 nucleotide sequence: TGTGCCAGCAGATCTACAGGTTTTCCATTTTCCTACGAGCAGTACTTC. Encoded protein: CASRSTGFPFSYEQYF. The genes are TRBV27 and TRBJ2-7; possibly TRBD1 for D (5 bases). Germline V gene sequence: CDR1 MNHEY, CDR2 SMNVEV (reference sequence). This CDR3 is built from 16 residues. V gave up 6 bases and J gave up 1 base, with 19 bases separating them.

V is TRBV14 and J is TRBJ1-1; D is perhaps TRBD1 (5 bases). Germline CDR1 and CDR2: SGHDN and FVKESK. CDR3 size: 15 residues. Trimming took off 3 bases at V and 2 bases at J, with 13 bases between the two ends. CDR3 protein: CASSHSGTLNTEAFF. The CDR3 nucleotides read TGTGCCAGCAGCCATTCCGGGACTCTAAACACTGAAGCTTTCTTT.

The CDR3 bases are TGTGCCAGTACCTTCAGCGGGAGCAGGGGTGAGCAGTTCTTC. Translating it yields CASTFSGSRGEQFF. The chain is built from TRBV19 and TRBJ2-1, with 8 positions matching TRBD2. Per germline, CDR1 LNHDA and CDR2 SQIVND (reference sequence). With 7 bases clipped from V and 9 bases from J, the junction kept 11 bases outside the gene matches. The CDR3 is 14 amino acids.

This clone has only one observation. The J gene is TRBJ2-5, the V gene TRBV2; 8 bases are a match to TRBD1. Germline V gives CDR1 SNHLY, CDR2 FYNNEI. The CDR3 covers 13 residues. With 4 bases clipped from V and 5 bases from J, the junction kept 3 bases outside the gene matches. As DNA, the CDR3 is TGTGCCAGCAGTGCGGACAGGGCGGAGACCCAGTACTTC. Residues: CASSADRAETQYF.

This chain joins TRBV21-1 and TRBJ1-3; the table's D gene call, TRBD1, was not cross checked with the DNA. TRBV21-1 is flagged as a pseudogene. The CDR3 covers 17 residues. The CDR3 protein is CASSKWGPAGSGNTIYF. CDR3 bases: TGTGCCAGCAGCAAATGGGGCCCCGCAGGGTCGGGAAACACCATATATTTT.

The genes are TRBV19 and TRBJ2-7, with D perhaps TRBD1 (5 bases). Trimming took off 6 bases at V and 2 bases at J, with 14 bases between the two ends. Germline values: CDR1 LNHDA, CDR2 SQIVND (reference sequence). The CDR3 sequence is 14 residues long. This CDR3 is CASSIQVGPYEQYF. The CDR3 nucleotides read TGTGCCAGTAGCATACAGGTCGGTCCCTACGAGCAGTACTTC.